A single sample gave rise to the 6 T cell receptor beta chains below, sequenced in a study of T cells after yellow fever vaccination. TCRdb independently ran MiXCR on the 5' RACE reads; one entry per CDR3 protein. Of 350,000 or so distinct CDR3 sequences in the sample, 7% to 9% were seen once. The sample here was PBMCs, taken roughly seven weeks after the first yellow fever vaccination. Receptor source: a man younger than 30 who received the YFV17D yellow fever vaccine.

This clonotype came up many times. This chain links TRBV6-5 with TRBJ2-1; TRBD1 matches 8 bases. With 0 bases clipped from V and 6 bases from J, the junction kept 4 bases outside the gene matches. Per the germline V gene, CDR1 is MNHEY and CDR2 is SVGAGI. The CDR3 has 15 amino acids. CDR3 nucleotide sequence: TGTGCCAGCAGTTACTCGACAGGGGTGGGCAATGAGCAGTTCTTC. It encodes CASSYSTGVGNEQFF.

This clonotype was counted at least ten times. The chain links TRBV5-1 to TRBJ1-2; TRBD1 is a possible D gene (5 bases). V lost 5 bases, J lost 2 bases, and 13 bases lay in between. This CDR3 contains 14 residues. CDR1 and CDR2 (germline): SGHRS, YFSETQ. CDR3 in DNA: TGCGCCAGCAGTGTGGCGACAGCCAACTATGGCTACACCTTC. Protein sequence: CASSVATANYGYTF.

The chain's CDR3 is CAIRGDRVTDTQYF. The CDR3 DNA reads TGTGCCATCAGGGGGGACAGGGTTACAGATACGCAGTATTTT. J is TRBJ2-3 and V is TRBV10-3; TRBD1 agrees at 9 bases. This CDR3 spans 14 amino acids. The germline V gene has CDR1 ENHRY and CDR2 SYGVKD. Germline trimming cut 6 bases from V and 3 bases from J; bases unmatched to any gene: 4.

At least ten counts were recorded for this clonotype. The CDR3 spells CASSLGTAYEQYV. CDR3 nucleotide sequence: TGTGCCAGCAGCCTGGGCACCGCCTACGAGCAGTACGTC. The V gene is TRBV11-2, the J gene TRBJ2-7; D uncertain. With 5 bases removed from V and 2 bases from J, the gap between germline ends came to 10 bases. Germline CDR1 and CDR2: SGHAT and FQNNGV. The CDR3 is 13 amino acids.

The table lists this clonotype with a few counts. This chain joins TRBV20-1 and TRBJ2-3; D unclear. Trimming took 0 bases from V and 7 from J, leaving 11 bases between them. The germline V gene encodes CDR1 DFQATT and CDR2 SNEGSKA (reference sequence). This CDR3 has 13 residues. The CDR3 here is CSARDSRANTQYF. The CDR3, as DNA: TGCAGTGCTAGAGATTCAAGGGCTAATACGCAGTATTTT.

This clonotype turned up a few times. V gene TRBV7-6 combines with J gene TRBJ2-3, with a weak D call TRBD2 (7 bases). Germline assignment: CDR1 SGHVS and CDR2 FNYEAQ. The CDR3 runs to 15 residues. Deletions cut 5 bases from V and 2 bases from J, with 14 bases between. The CDR3 DNA sequence: TGTGCCAGCAGCAACTCGGCGGGGGCCACAGATACGCAGTATTTT. Encoded protein: CASSNSAGATDTQYF.